The 3 T cell receptor beta chains listed next were all sequenced from one sample in a study of shared clonotypes between healthy human individuals. The method was immunoSEQ multiplex PCR; TCRdb's version includes in-frame clones alone and lacks a portion of them. Of about 1.5 million clones in the sample, more than 95% were seen once. Sequencing was performed on naive CD4+ T cells sorted from blood. Specified subset: CD45RA+ positively selected. These receptors all stem from a man aged 25 to 40 in good health.

The chain joins TRBV7-7 to TRBJ2-1; TRBD2 agrees at 15 bases. Trimming removed 4 bases from V and 7 bases from J; junction bases left unmatched: 5. Germline CDR1 SSHAT, CDR2 FNYEAQ (reference sequence). The CDR3 extends over 16 amino acids. The CDR3 loop reads CASSSGLAGGQNEQFF. CDR3 nucleotides: TGTGCCAGCAGCTCAGGACTAGCGGGAGGGCAGAATGAGCAGTTCTTC.

This CDR3 is CASSLEGGIQYF. DNA for the CDR3: TGTGCCAGCAGCTTAGAGGGGGGCATTCAGTACTTC. The chain links TRBV11-2 to TRBJ2-4; D might be TRBD2 (6 bases). There are 12 residues in the CDR3. V lost 0 bases and J lost 9, with 6 bases in between. Germline lookup yields CDR1 SGHAT and CDR2 FQNNGV.

This clone appeared a single time. The genes are TRBV5-4 and TRBJ1-4; D may be TRBD1 (5 bases). V lost 3 bases and J 7 bases, leaving 16 bases between the germline ends. Germline CDR1 SGHNT, CDR2 YYREEE (reference sequence). This CDR3 is 15 amino acids long. CDR3 in DNA: TGTGCCAGCAGCTCCGATTCTACAAGGGGTGAAAAACTGTTTTTT. This translates into CASSSDSTRGEKLFF.